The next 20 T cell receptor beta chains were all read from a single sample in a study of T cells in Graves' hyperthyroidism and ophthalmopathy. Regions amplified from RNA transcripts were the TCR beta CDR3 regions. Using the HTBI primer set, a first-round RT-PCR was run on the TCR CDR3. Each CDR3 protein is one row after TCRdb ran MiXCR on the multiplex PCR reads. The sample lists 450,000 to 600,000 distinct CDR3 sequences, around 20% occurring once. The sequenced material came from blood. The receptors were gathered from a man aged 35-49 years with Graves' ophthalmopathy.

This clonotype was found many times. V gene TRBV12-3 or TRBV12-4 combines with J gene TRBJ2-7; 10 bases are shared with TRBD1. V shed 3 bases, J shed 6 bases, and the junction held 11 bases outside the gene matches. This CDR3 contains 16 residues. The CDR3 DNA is TGTGCCAGCAGTTTCGGGGGCTTGACAGGGGGCGGCGAGCAGTACTTC. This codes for CASSFGGLTGGGEQYF.

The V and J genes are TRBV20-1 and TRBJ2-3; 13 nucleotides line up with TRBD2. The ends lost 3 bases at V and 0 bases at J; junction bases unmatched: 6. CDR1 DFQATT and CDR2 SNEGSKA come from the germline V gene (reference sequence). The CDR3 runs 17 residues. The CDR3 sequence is CSARGGTSGASTDTQYF. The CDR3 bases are TGCAGTGCTAGGGGGGGGACTAGCGGGGCTAGCACAGATACGCAGTATTTT.

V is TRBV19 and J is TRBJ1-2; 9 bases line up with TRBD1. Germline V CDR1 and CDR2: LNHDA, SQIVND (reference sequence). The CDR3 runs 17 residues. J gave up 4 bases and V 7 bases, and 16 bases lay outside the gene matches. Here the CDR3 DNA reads TGTGCCAGTAAAGGGGAGCGAGGACAGGGGAGAGGCTATGGCTACACCTTC. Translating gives CASKGERGQGRGYGYTF.

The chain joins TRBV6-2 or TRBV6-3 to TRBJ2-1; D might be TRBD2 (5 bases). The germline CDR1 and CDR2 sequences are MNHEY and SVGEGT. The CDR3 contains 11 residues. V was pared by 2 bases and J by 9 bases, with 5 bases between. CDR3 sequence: CASSYRGEQFF. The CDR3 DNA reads TGTGCCAGCAGTTACCGGGGTGAGCAGTTCTTC.

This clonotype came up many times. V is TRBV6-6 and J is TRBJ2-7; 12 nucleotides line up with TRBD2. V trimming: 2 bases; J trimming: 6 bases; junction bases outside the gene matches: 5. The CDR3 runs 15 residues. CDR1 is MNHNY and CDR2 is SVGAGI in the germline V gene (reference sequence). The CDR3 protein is CASSYLTSGGSEQYF. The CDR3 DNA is TGTGCCAGCAGTTACCTGACTAGCGGGGGTTCCGAGCAGTACTTC.

DNA of the CDR3: TGTGCCAGCAGCTTAATGACTAGCGGGAGTGGGTCCAAAAACATTCAGTACTTC. Protein: CASSLMTSGSGSKNIQYF. The chain links TRBV13 to TRBJ2-4, with 12 bases lining up with TRBD2. With V trimmed by 2 bases and J by 2 bases, 7 bases remained unmatched. CDR1 PRHDT and CDR2 FYEKMQ come from the germline V gene (reference sequence). This CDR3 is built from 18 residues.

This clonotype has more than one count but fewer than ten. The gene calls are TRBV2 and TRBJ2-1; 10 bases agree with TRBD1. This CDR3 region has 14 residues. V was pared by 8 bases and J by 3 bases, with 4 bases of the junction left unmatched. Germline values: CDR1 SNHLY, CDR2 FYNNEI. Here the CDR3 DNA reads TGTGCCAGCCAGGACAGGGGGATCTACAATGAGCAGTTCTTC. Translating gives CASQDRGIYNEQFF.

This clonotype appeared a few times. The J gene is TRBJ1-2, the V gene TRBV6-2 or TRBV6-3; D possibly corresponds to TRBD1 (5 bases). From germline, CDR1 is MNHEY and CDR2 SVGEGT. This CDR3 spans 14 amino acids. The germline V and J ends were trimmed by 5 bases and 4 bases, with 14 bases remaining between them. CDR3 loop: CASSPLAGGYGYTF. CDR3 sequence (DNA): TGTGCCAGCAGTCCCCTGGCTGGGGGCTATGGCTACACCTTC.

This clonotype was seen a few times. CDR3 sequence: CASGYPPTGTSAGDTQYF. The DNA for the CDR3 is TGTGCCAGCGGATACCCCCCTACCGGGACTAGCGCGGGAGATACGCAGTATTTT. V gene TRBV11-2 combines with J gene TRBJ2-3; 10 bases are a match to TRBD2. Germline V CDR1 and CDR2: SGHAT, FQNNGV. The CDR3 spans 18 residues. V shed 8 bases and J 5 bases; nucleotides not matched to a gene: 19. The full variable domain, in which reference TRBV11-2 and TRBJ2-3 provide the parts outside the CDR3, is EAGVAQSPRYKIIEKRQSVAFWCNPISGHATLYWYQQILGQGPKLLIQFQNNGVVDDSQLPKDRFSAERLKGVDSTLKIQPAKLEDSAVYLCASGYPPTGTSAGDTQYFGPGTRLTVL.

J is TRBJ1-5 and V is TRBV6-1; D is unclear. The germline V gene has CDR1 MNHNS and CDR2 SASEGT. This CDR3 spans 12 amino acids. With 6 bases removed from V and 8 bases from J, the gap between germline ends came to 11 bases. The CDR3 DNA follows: TGTGCCAGCAGCCCCCGTATTGAGCCCCAGCATTTT. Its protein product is CASSPRIEPQHF.

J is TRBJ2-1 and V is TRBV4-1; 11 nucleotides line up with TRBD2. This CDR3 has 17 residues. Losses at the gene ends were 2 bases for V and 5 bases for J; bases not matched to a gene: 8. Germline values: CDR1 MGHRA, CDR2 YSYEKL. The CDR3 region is CASSQLHVLAGDNEQFF. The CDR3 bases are TGCGCCAGCAGCCAATTACATGTACTAGCGGGGGACAATGAGCAGTTCTTC.

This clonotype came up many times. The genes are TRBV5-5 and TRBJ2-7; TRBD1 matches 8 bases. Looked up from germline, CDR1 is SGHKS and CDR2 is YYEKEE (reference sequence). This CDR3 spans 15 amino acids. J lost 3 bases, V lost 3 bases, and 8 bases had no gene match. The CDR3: CASSSFVQGDYEQYF. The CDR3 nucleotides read TGTGCCAGCAGCTCTTTTGTACAGGGGGACTACGAGCAGTACTTC.

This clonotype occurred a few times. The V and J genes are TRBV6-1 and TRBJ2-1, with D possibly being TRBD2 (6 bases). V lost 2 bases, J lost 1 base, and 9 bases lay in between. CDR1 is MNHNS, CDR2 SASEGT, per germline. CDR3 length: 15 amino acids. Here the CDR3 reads CASSESAGSYNEQFF. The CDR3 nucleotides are TGTGCCAGCAGTGAAAGCGCGGGGTCCTACAATGAGCAGTTCTTC.

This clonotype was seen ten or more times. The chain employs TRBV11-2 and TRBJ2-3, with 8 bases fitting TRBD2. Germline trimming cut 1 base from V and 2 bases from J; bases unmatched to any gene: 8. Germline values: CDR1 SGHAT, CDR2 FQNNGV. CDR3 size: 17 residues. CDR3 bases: TGTGCCAGCAGCTTAGCCCTGAGCGGGAGCCACACAGATACGCAGTATTTT. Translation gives CASSLALSGSHTDTQYF.

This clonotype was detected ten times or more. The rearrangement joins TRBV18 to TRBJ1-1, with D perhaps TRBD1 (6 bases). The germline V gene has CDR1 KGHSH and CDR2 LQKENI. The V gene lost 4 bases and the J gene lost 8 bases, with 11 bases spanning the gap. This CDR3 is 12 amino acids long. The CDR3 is CASSLGQTEAFF. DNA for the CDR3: TGTGCCAGCTCACTTGGACAGACAGAAGCTTTCTTT.

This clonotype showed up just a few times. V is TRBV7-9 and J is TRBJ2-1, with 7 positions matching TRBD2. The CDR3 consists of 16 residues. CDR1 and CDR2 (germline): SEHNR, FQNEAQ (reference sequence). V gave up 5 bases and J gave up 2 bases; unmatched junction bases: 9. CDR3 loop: CASSPYAGVTYNEQFF. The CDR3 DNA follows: TGTGCCAGCAGCCCCTACGCGGGAGTGACCTACAATGAGCAGTTCTTC. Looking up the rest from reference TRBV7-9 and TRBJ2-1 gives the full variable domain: DTGVSQNPRHKITKRGQNVTFRCDPISEHNRLYWYRQTLGQGPEFLTYFQNEAQLEKSRLLSDRFSAERPKGSFSTLEIQRTEQGDSAMYLCASSPYAGVTYNEQFFGPGTRLTVL.

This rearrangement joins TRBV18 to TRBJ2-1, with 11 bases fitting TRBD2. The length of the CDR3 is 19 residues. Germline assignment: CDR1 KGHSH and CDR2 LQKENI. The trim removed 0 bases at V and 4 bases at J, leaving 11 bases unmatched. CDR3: CASSPPHPVAGGDYNEQFF. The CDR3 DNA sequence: TGTGCCAGCTCACCACCCCACCCAGTAGCGGGGGGGGATTACAATGAGCAGTTCTTC.

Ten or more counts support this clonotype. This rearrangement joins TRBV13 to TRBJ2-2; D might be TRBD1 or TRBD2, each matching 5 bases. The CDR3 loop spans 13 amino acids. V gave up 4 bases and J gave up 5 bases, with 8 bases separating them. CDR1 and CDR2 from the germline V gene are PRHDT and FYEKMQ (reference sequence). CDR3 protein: CASSSRGTGELFF. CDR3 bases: TGTGCCAGCAGCTCGAGGGGTACCGGGGAGCTGTTTTTT.

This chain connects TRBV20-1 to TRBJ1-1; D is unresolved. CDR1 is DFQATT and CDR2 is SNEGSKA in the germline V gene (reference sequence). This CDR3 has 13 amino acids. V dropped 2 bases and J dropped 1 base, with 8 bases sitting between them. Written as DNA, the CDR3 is TGCAGTGCTAGATTTATGGGGAACACTGAAGCTTTCTTT. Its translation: CSARFMGNTEAFF.

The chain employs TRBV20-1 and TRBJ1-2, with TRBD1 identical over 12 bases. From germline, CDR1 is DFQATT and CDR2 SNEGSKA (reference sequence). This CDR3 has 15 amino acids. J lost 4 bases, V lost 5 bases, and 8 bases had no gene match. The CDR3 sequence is CSAGAGTGGRYGYTF. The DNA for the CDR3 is TGCAGTGCTGGGGCCGGGACAGGGGGCCGCTATGGCTACACCTTC.